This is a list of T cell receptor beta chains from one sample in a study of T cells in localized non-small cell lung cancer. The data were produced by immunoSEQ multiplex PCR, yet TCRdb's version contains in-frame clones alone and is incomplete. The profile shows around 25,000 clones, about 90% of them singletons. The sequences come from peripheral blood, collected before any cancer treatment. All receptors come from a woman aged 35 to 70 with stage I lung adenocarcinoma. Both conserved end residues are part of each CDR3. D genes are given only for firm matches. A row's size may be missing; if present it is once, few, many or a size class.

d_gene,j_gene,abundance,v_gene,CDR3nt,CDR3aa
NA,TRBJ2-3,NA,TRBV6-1,TGTGCCAGCAGTGAGTTCGGCGGGGCTACAGATACGCAGTATTTT,CASSEFGGATDTQYF
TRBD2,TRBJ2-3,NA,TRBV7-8,TGTGCCAGCAGCACCCCCTCGGGGGGTGGTTCGCTGAGCACAGATACGCAGTATTTT,CASSTPSGGGSLSTDTQYF
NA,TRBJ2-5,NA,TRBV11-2,TGTGCCAGCAGCTTATTGGTGGAGACCCAGTACTTC,CASSLLVETQYF
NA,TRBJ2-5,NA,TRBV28,TGTGCCAGCAGTTTAGTACAGCAAGAGACCCAGTACTTC,CASSLVQQETQYF
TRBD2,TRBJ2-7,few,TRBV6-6,TGTGCCAGCAGTCATAATAGCGGGGTCGCCTACGAGCAGTACTTC,CASSHNSGVAYEQYF
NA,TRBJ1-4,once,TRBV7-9,TGTGCCAGCAGCCTTACCGGGGTGACTAATGAAAAACTGTTTTTT,CASSLTGVTNEKLFF
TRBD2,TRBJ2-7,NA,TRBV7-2,TGTGCCAGCAGCCAATCACTAGCGGCGAGCTCCTACGAGCAGTACTTC,CASSQSLAASSYEQYF
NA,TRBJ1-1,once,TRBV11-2,TGTGCCAGCAGCTTAGTGTTTAGGAACACTGAAGCTTTCTTT,CASSLVFRNTEAFF
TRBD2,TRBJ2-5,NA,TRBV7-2,TGTGCCAGCAAGGATAGCGGGGGGCGGGAGACCCAGTACTTC,CASKDSGGRETQYF
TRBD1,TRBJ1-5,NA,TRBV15,TGTGCCACCAGCAGAGGGGACAGCGGCAATCAGCCCCAGCATTTT,CATSRGDSGNQPQHF
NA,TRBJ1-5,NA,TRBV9,TGTGCCAGCAGCCGAGGACAGATGGGTCAGCCCCAGCATTTT,CASSRGQMGQPQHF
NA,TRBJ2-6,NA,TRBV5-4,TGTGCCAGCAGCCCCAGTACAGGGTCTGGGGCCAACGTCCTGACTTTC,CASSPSTGSGANVLTF
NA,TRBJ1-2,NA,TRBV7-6,TGTGCCAGCAGCTCGCCAGGGGTCGGTGGCTACACCTTC,CASSSPGVGGYTF
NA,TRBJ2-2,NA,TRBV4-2,TGTGCCAGCAGCCTTGATACCGGGGAGCTGTTTTTT,CASSLDTGELFF
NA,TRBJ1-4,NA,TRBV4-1,TGCGCCAGCAGAGTGGCAGCGGGTGAAAAACTGTTTTTT,CASRVAAGEKLFF
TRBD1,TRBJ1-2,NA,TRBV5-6,TGTGCCAGCAGCATGCGGACAGGGCACTATGGCTACACCTTC,CASSMRTGHYGYTF
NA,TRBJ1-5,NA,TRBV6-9,TGTGCCAGCGCGATCTCTCGGGGAGGCAATCAGCCCCAGCATTTT,CASAISRGGNQPQHF
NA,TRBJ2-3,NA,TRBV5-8,TGTGCCAGCAGCTTGGCCAGGCTAGCGTTCAGCACAGATACGCAGTATTTT,CASSLARLAFSTDTQYF
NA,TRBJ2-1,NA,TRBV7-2,TGTGCCAGCAGCTTAGTTACGGGGCTCAGCAATGAGCAGTTCTTC,CASSLVTGLSNEQFF
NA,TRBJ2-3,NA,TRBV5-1,TGCGCCAGCAGCTTGGCGGTAACCAGAGATACGCAGTATTTT,CASSLAVTRDTQYF
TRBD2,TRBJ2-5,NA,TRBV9,TGTGCCAGCAATAGCGGGGCCGGTGGTAGCGAGACCCAGTACTTC,CASNSGAGGSETQYF
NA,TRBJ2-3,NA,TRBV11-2,TGTGCCAGCAGCTTAGCTCTCAGGGACGATACGCAGTATTTT,CASSLALRDDTQYF
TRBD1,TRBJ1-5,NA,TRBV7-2,TGTGCCAGCAGCCAGAAAAGTTCAGGGGGTGGTCAGCCCCAGCATTTT,CASSQKSSGGGQPQHF
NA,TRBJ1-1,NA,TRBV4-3,TGCGCCAGCAGCCAAATCACAGGGTCTGCTGAAGCTTTCTTT,CASSQITGSAEAFF
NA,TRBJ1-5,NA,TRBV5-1,TGCGCCAGCAGCTTGGACGGGCAGATCAATCAGCCCCAGCATTTT,CASSLDGQINQPQHF
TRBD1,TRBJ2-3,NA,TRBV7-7,TGTGCTAGCAGCCCCGGGACAGGGGGAGATACGCAGTATTTT,CASSPGTGGDTQYF
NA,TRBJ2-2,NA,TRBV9,TGTGCCAGCAGCATTTCTAGCAGCCCCGGGGAGCTGTTTTTT,CASSISSSPGELFF
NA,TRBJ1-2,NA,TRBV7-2,TGTGCCAGCAGCTTACGACAGCGCAGCACCGGAGGCGGCTACACCTTC,CASSLRQRSTGGGYTF
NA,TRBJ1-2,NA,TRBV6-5,TGTGCCAGCAAGTATAGGCCCGACGAGCGCTACACCTTC,CASKYRPDERYTF
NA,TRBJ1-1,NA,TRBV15,TGTGCCACCAGCAGTGGATATGAAGCTTTCTTT,CATSSGYEAFF
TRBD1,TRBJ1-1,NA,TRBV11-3,TGTGCCAGCAGCTTATCCCTGGGGACAGCCACTGAAGCTTTCTTT,CASSLSLGTATEAFF
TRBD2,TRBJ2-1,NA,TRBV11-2,TGTGCCAGCAGCAGGACTAGCGGGGGGCCCAATGAGCAGTTCTTC,CASSRTSGGPNEQFF
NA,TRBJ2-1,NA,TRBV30,TGTGCCTGGAGCGTTCGGACAGATTACAATGAGCAGTTCTTC,CAWSVRTDYNEQFF
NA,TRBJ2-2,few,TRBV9,TGTGCCAGCAGCGTCTCCCGGGACAACACGAACACCGGGGAGCTGTTTTTT,CASSVSRDNTNTGELFF
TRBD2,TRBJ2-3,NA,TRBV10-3,TGTGCCACCGGACTAGCGGGGGGGGCAGATACGCAGTATTTT,CATGLAGGADTQYF
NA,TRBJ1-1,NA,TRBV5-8,TGTGCCAGCAGCGCGACGGGGGGTATTTTCCCTGAAGCTTTCTTT,CASSATGGIFPEAFF
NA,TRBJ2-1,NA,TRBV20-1,TGCAGTGCCCCCATAGGCTATGAGCAGTTCTTC,CSAPIGYEQFF
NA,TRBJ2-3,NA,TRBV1,TGCACCAGCAGCCAAGGAACCTCGGGCTATCCGGACACAGATACGCAGTATTTT,CTSSQGTSGYPDTDTQYF
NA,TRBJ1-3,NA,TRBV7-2,TGTGCCAGCAGCCGGGACGCCGCAAACTCTGGAAACACCATATATTTT,CASSRDAANSGNTIYF